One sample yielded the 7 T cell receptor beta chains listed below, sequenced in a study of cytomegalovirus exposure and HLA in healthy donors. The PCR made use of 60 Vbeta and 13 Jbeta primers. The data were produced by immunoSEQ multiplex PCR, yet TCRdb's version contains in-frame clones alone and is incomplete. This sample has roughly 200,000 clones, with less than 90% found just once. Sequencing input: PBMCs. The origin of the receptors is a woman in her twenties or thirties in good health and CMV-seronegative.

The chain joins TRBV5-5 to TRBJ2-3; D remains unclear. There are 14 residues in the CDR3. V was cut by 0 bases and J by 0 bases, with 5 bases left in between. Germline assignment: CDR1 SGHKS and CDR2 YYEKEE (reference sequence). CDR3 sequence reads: CASSLDGSTDTQYF. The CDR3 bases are TGTGCCAGCAGCTTGGACGGTAGCACAGATACGCAGTATTTT.

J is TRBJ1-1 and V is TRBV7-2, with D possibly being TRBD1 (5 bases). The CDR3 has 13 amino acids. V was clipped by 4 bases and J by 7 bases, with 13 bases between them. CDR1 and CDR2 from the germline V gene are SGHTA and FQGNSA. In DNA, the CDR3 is TGTGCCAGCAGCTCCCGACAGAAGGGTGAAGCTTTCTTT. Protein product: CASSSRQKGEAFF.

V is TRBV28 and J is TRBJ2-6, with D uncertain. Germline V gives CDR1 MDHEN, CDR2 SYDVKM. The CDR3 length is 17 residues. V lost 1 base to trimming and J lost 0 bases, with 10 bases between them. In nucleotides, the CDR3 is TGTGCCAGCAGTTTATCAAGTATCAGCTCTGGGGCCAACGTCCTGACTTTC. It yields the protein CASSLSSISSGANVLTF.

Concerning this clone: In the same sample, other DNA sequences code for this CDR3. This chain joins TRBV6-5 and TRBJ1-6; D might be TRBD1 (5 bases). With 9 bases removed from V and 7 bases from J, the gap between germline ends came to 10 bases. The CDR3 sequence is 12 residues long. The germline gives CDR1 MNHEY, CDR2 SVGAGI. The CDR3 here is CASSGSNSPLHF. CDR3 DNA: TGTGCCAGTTCAGGGTCGAATTCACCCCTCCACTTT.

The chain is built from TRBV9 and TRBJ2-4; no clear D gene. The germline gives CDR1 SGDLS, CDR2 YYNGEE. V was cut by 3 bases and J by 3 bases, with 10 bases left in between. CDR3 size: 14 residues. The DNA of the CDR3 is TGTGCCAGCAGCGCTACAGAGAGCAAAAACATTCAGTACTTC. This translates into CASSATESKNIQYF.

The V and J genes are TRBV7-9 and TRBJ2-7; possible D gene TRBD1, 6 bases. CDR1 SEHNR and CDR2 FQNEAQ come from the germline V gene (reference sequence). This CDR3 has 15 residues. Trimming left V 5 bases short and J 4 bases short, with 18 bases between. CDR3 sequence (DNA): TGTGCCAGCAGCCCCCCAACAGGGAGCGTTTACGAGCAGTACTTC. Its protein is CASSPPTGSVYEQYF.

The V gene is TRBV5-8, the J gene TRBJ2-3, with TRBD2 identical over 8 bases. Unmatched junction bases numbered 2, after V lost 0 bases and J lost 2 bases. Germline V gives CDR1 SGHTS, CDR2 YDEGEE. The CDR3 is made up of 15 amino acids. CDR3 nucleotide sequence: TGTGCCAGCAGCTTGGCAGCGGGGGACACAGATACGCAGTATTTT. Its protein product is CASSLAAGDTDTQYF.